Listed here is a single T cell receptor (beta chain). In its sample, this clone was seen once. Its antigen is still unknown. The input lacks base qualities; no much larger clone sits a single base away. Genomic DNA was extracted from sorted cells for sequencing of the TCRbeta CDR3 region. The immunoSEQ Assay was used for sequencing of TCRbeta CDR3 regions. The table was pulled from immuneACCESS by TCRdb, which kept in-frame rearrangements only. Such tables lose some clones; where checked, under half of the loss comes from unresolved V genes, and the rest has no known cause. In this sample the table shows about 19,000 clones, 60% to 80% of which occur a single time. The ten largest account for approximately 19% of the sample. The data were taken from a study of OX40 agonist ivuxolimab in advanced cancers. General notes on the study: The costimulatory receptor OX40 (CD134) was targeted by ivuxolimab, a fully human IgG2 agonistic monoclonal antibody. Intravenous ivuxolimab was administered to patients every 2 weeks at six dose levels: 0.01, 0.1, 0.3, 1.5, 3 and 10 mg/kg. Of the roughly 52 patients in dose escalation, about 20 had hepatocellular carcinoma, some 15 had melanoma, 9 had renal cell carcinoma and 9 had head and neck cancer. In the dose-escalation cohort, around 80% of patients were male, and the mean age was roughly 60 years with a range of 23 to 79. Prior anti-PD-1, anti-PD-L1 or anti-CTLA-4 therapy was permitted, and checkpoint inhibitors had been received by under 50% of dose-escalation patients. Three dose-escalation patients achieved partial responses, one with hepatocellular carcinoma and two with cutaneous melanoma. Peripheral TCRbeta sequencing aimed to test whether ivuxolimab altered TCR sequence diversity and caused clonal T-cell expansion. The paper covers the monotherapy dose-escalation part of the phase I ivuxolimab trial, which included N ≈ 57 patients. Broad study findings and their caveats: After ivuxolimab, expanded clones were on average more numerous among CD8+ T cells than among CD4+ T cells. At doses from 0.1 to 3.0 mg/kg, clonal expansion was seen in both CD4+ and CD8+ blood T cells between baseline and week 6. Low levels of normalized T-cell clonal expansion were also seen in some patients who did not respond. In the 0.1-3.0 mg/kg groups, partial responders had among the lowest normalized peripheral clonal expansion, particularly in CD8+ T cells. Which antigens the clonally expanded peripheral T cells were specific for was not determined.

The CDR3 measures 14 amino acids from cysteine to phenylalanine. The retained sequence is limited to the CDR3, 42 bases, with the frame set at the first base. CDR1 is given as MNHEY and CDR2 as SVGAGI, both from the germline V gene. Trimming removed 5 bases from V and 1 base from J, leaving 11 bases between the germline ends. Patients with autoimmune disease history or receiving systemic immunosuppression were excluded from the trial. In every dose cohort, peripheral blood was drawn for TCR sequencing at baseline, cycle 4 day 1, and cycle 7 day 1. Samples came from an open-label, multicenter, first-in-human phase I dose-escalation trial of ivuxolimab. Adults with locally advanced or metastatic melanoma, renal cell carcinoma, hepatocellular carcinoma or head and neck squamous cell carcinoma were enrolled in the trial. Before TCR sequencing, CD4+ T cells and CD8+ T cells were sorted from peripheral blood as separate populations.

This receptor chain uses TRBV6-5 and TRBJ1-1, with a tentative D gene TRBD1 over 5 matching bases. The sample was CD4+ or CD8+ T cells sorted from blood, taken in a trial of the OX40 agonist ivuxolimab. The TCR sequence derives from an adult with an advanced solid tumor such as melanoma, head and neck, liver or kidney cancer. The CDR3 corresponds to CASSPRGGNTEAFF. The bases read TGTGCCAGCAGTCCCCGGGGGGGGAACACTGAAGCTTTCTTT.